Below are 22 T cell receptor beta chains sequenced from a single sample in a study of shared clonotypes between healthy human individuals. The assay was immunoSEQ multiplex PCR, and TCRdb's table has in-frame clones only and misses some. Among 470,000 or so clones listed, around four fifths were seen once. The specimen sequenced was PBMCs. These receptors all come from a woman between 40 and 50 years old in good health. Some clones in this sample may be carry-over from other donors' samples.

The rearrangement links TRBV7-3 to TRBJ2-2; 8 positions agree with TRBD2. V shed 5 bases and J 0 bases; nucleotides not matched to a gene: 5. CDR1 is SGHTA, CDR2 FQGTGA, per germline. The CDR3 covers 16 residues. The DNA for the CDR3 is TGTGCCAGCAGCCGGGCTAGCGGGTCGAACACCGGGGAGCTGTTTTTT. Protein product: CASSRASGSNTGELFF.

CDR3 amino acids: CASSLALQLGYEQYF. In DNA form, the CDR3 reads TGTGCCAGCAGCTTGGCCCTTCAACTAGGCTACGAGCAGTACTTC. The gene calls are TRBV5-5 and TRBJ2-5; possible D gene TRBD2, 5 bases. The J call may be incorrect, as the DNA end agrees better with TRBJ2-7. Germline V CDR1 and CDR2: SGHKS, YYEKEE (reference sequence). This CDR3 is built from 15 residues.

The rearrangement uses TRBV30 and TRBJ1-4; D gene unclear. The germline V and J ends were trimmed by 0 bases and 7 bases, with 12 bases remaining between them. In germline, CDR1 is GTSNPN, CDR2 SVGIG (reference sequence). The CDR3 runs 14 residues. The CDR3 spells CAWSVQIASEKLFF. CDR3 coding DNA: TGTGCCTGGAGTGTACAAATAGCAAGTGAAAAACTGTTTTTT.

V is TRBV5-1 and J is TRBJ2-3, with TRBD1 matching over 10 bases. CDR3 length: 15 amino acids. The V segment lost 5 bases and the J segment 5 bases; nucleotides outside the gene matches: 8. Germline CDR1 is SGHRS and CDR2 is YFSETQ. The CDR3, as DNA: TGCGCCAGCAGTTATGGACAGGGGGTAGGAGATACGCAGTATTTT. Translating it yields CASSYGQGVGDTQYF.

This chain joins TRBV11-2 and TRBJ2-3; D might be TRBD2 (6 bases). CDR1 is SGHAT and CDR2 is FQNNGV in the germline V gene. With 4 bases removed from V and 1 base from J, the gap between germline ends came to 18 bases. This CDR3 is built from 17 residues. CDR3 residues: CASSSNLGLGGTDTQYF. As DNA, the CDR3 is TGTGCCAGCAGCTCCAACCTGGGACTCGGAGGCACAGATACGCAGTATTTT.

This clone was detected only a few times. V and J are TRBV6-5 and TRBJ1-5, with D possibly matching TRBD1 (6 bases). The germline V gene has CDR1 MNHEY and CDR2 SVGAGI. V lost 6 bases to trimming and J lost 7 bases, with 13 bases between them. The CDR3 covers 13 residues. The CDR3, as DNA: TGTGCCAGCAGCTACAGGGCGGGCCAGCCCCAGCATTTT. This codes for CASSYRAGQPQHF.

The chain carries TRBV6-1 and TRBJ2-3, with D perhaps matching TRBD2 (6 bases). The germline CDR1 and CDR2 sequences are MNHNS and SASEGT. The CDR3 covers 15 residues. Trimming took off 5 bases at V and 0 bases at J, with 12 bases between the two ends. CDR3 region: CASSPQSGSTDTQYF. Written as DNA, the CDR3 is TGTGCCAGCAGTCCCCAGAGCGGGAGCACAGATACGCAGTATTTT.

The chain recombines TRBV2 with TRBJ2-3; 9 bases agree with TRBD1. Looked up from germline, CDR1 is SNHLY and CDR2 is FYNNEI. The V gene end was trimmed by 4 bases and the J gene end by 2 bases; junction bases not matched to a gene: 4. The CDR3 totals 15 residues. In DNA, the CDR3 is TGTGCCAGCAGTGTAAACAGGGGGCTCACAGATACGCAGTATTTT. Amino acid sequence: CASSVNRGLTDTQYF. Based on the CDR3 plus reference TRBV2 and TRBJ2-3, the full variable domain is EPEVTQTPSHQVTQMGQEVILRCVPISNHLYFYWYRQILGQKVEFLVSFYNNEISEKSEIFDDQFSVERPDGSNFTLKIRSTKLEDSAMYFCASSVNRGLTDTQYFGPGTRLTVL.

The chain links TRBV7-2 to TRBJ2-5, with 8 bases aligning to TRBD1. Trimming removed 5 bases from V and 5 bases from J; junction bases left unmatched: 7. Germline lookup yields CDR1 SGHTA and CDR2 FQGNSA. The CDR3 is 14 amino acids. DNA for the CDR3: TGTGCCAGCAGCCGACAGGGGCACGGGGAGACCCAGTACTTC. As protein: CASSRQGHGETQYF.

The rearrangement links TRBV4-1 to TRBJ2-3, with 12 bases matching TRBD2. This CDR3 has 16 amino acids. Trimming took 6 bases from V and 4 from J; bases not matched to a gene: 8. CDR1 MGHRA and CDR2 YSYEKL come from the germline V gene. CDR3: CASSQTSGGLPDTQYF. The CDR3, as DNA: TGCGCCAGCAGTCAGACTAGCGGGGGACTCCCAGATACGCAGTATTTT.

This sequence joins TRBV11-2 and TRBJ2-2; D uncertain. The CDR3 has 15 amino acids. Germline V lookup: CDR1 SGHAT, CDR2 FQNNGV. The V gene lost 8 bases and the J gene lost 7 bases, with 20 bases spanning the gap. CDR3: CASLIDAGWGGELFF. The CDR3 DNA is TGTGCCAGCTTGATCGACGCCGGGTGGGGCGGGGAGCTGTTTTTT.

This clone was observed a single time. The chain is built from TRBV28 and TRBJ2-1, with a weak D call TRBD2 (6 bases). CDR1 and CDR2 (germline): MDHEN, SYDVKM. This CDR3 is built from 15 residues. Trimming left V 2 bases short and J 2 bases short, with 10 bases between. In DNA, the CDR3 is TGTGCCAGCAGTTTAATAGCGGACGCCTACAATGAGCAGTTCTTC. Residues: CASSLIADAYNEQFF.

The V call is TRBV6-4, the J call TRBJ1-1, with TRBD1 as a possible D gene (5 bases). In germline, CDR1 is MRHNA, CDR2 SNTAGT. V lost 6 bases to trimming and J lost 1 base, with 9 bases between them. The CDR3 runs to 13 residues. CDR3 nucleotide sequence: TGTGCCAGCAGAATGGGACCGAACACTGAAGCTTTCTTT. This encodes CASRMGPNTEAFF.

As DNA, the CDR3 is TGTGCCAGCAGCGATCAGGGGGGGATAACCTACAATGAGCAGTTCTTC. Translation gives CASSDQGGITYNEQFF. V is TRBV4-2 and J is TRBJ2-1; D tentatively reads TRBD1 or TRBD2 (7 bases each). V was trimmed by 5 bases and J by 2 bases, leaving 16 bases between them. The CDR3 sequence is 16 residues long. The germline gives CDR1 LGHNA, CDR2 YNFKEQ.

This chain links TRBV5-1 with TRBJ2-3; D unresolved. The CDR3 runs 15 residues. V was shortened by 2 bases and J by 0 bases, with 10 bases between the two germline ends. The V gene's germline CDR1 is SGHRS and CDR2 YFSETQ. The CDR3 nucleotides are TGCGCCAGCAGCTTCTCAGACCCTAGCACAGATACGCAGTATTTT. As protein: CASSFSDPSTDTQYF.

The chain links TRBV11-2 to TRBJ2-5; weak D call: TRBD1 (6 bases). Trimming cost V 0 bases and J 3 bases, with 11 bases left between them. Germline-derived CDR1 and CDR2 are SGHAT and FQNNGV. The CDR3 loop spans 15 amino acids. CDR3: CASSLERTEKETQYF. The CDR3 DNA sequence: TGTGCCAGCAGCTTAGAGCGGACAGAAAAAGAGACCCAGTACTTC.

V and J are TRBV29-1 and TRBJ2-1, with 7 bases that match TRBD2. V dropped 4 bases and J dropped 6; count of bases not matched to a gene: 9. Per the germline V gene, CDR1 is SQVTM and CDR2 is ANQGSEA. The CDR3 is 14 amino acids. The CDR3 nucleotides are TGCAGCGTTGTGGGGGGAGGGTTCTCCAATGAGCAGTTCTTC. It codes for CSVVGGGFSNEQFF.

This clone appeared a single time. With a far larger clone one base away, a read error is the likely cause. This sequence joins TRBV30 and TRBJ2-7, with D perhaps TRBD2 (6 bases). V shed 6 bases and J shed 2 bases, with 32 bases lying between them. CDR3 length equals 19 residues. Per the germline V gene, CDR1 is GTSNPN and CDR2 is SVGIG (reference sequence). CDR3 nucleotide sequence: TGTGCCTGCCGGCAGGATCGACTAACGGGAGTTCTACAAACCTACGAGCAGTACTTC. Its translation is CACRQDRLTGVLQTYEQYF.

This chain links TRBV29-1 with TRBJ2-3; 12 bases are a match to TRBD2. The germline V gene encodes CDR1 SQVTM and CDR2 ANQGSEA. V lost 7 bases, J lost 5 bases, and 4 bases stayed unmatched. The CDR3 length is 13 residues. As DNA, the CDR3 is TGCAGCGCTACTAGCGGGAGGCGAGATACGCAGTATTTT. Its protein product is CSATSGRRDTQYF.

The chain carries TRBV29-1 and TRBJ2-1, with 8 nucleotides matching TRBD2. The CDR3 has 13 residues. Germline V CDR1 and CDR2: SQVTM, ANQGSEA. With 7 bases clipped from V and 7 bases from J, the junction kept 9 bases outside the gene matches. For the CDR3, the DNA is TGCAGCGCCCGGGGGGGCGGGAGGAATGAGCAGTTCTTC. It codes for CSARGGGRNEQFF.

This chain links TRBV5-4 with TRBJ2-5, with D perhaps matching TRBD1 (5 bases). The CDR3 has 16 residues. Germline V gene data show CDR1 as SGHNT and CDR2 as YYREEE (reference sequence). The V end lost 0 bases, the J end lost 0 bases, and 12 bases lay between the germline ends. The CDR3 nucleotides read TGTGCCAGCAGCTTGGACCCTTCAGGGCACCAAGAGACCCAGTACTTC. It translates to CASSLDPSGHQETQYF.

Concerning this clone itself: A read error may be the cause here, since a much bigger clone is one base away. Additional DNA sequences in this sample encode the identical CDR3. The V call is TRBV11-2, the J call TRBJ1-1; D call uncertain. V shed 5 bases and J shed 3 bases, with 13 bases lying between them. The germline V gene has CDR1 SGHAT and CDR2 FQNNGV. This CDR3 has 14 residues. In DNA form, the CDR3 reads TGTGCCAGCAGCCTAGCCGGGGTTCACACTGAAGCTTTCTTT. Protein product: CASSLAGVHTEAFF.